The rows below give T cell receptor beta chains drawn from one sample of a study of PD-1 blockade in classical Hodgkin lymphoma. Libraries were prepared by immunoSEQ multiplex PCR; TCRdb keeps only in-frame clonotypes and omits some of them. The sample lists approximately 100,000 clones; 80% to 90% were seen once. The sample was peripheral blood mononuclear cells (PBMCs), taken before the second cycle of nivolumab. The origin of the receptors is a human donor with classical Hodgkin lymphoma. CDR3s include the opening cysteine and the closing phenylalanine or tryptophan. D genes are given only for firm matches. The size of a clone is reported for some rows only, either as once, few or many, or as a class for expanded clones.

clone size	V gene	J gene	D gene	CDR3 protein	CDR3 DNA
.	TRBV7-9	TRBJ2-7	.	CASSPRSGGPEQYF	TGTGCCAGCAGCCCCCGCAGCGGAGGGCCCGAGCAGTACTTC
.	TRBV7-8	TRBJ1-5	.	CASSFRGDAGQPQHF	TGTGCCAGCAGCTTCCGCGGGGACGCGGGGCAGCCCCAGCATTTT
once	TRBV7-9	TRBJ1-2	TRBD1	CASSLQGTEYGYTF	TGTGCCAGCAGCCTACAGGGGACAGAGTATGGCTACACCTTC
.	TRBV6-5	TRBJ2-7	TRBD2	CASRPWEGPYEQYF	TGTGCCAGCAGACCCTGGGAGGGACCCTACGAGCAGTACTTC
.	TRBV7-3	TRBJ2-6	.	CASSSIMAGANVLTF	TGTGCCAGCAGCTCCATTATGGCCGGGGCCAACGTCCTGACTTTC
.	TRBV28	TRBJ1-1	.	CASSLQGSRAFF	TGTGCCAGCAGTTTGCAGGGGTCTCGAGCTTTCTTT
.	TRBV7-7	TRBJ2-3	TRBD2	CASSPSGLAPQYF	TGTGCCAGCAGCCCTTCCGGACTAGCTCCGCAGTATTTT
.	TRBV5-4	TRBJ1-2	TRBD1	CASSQDPTGVVGYTF	TGCGCCAGCAGCCAAGATCCAACAGGGGTGGTAGGCTACACCTTC
.	TRBV5-4	TRBJ2-7	TRBD1	CASSSPGTGAEQYF	TGTGCCAGCAGTTCGCCCGGGACAGGAGCCGAGCAGTACTTC
.	TRBV2	TRBJ1-2	.	CASREIFMSFYGYTF	TGTGCCAGCAGAGAGATTTTCATGAGTTTCTATGGCTACACCTTC
.	TRBV27	TRBJ1-2	TRBD1	CASSPRTGHYGYTF	TGTGCCAGCAGTCCGCGGACAGGGCACTATGGCTACACCTTC
.	TRBV11-2	TRBJ2-3	TRBD2	CASSAGGDTQYF	TGTGCCAGCAGCGCGGGGGGGGATACGCAGTATTTT
once	TRBV10-1	TRBJ2-7	.	CASSGGRGEGYEQYF	TGCGCCAGCAGTGGAGGCAGGGGCGAGGGCTACGAGCAGTACTTC
.	TRBV4-2	TRBJ1-5	.	CASSQDFPSSNQPQHF	TGTGCCAGCAGCCAAGATTTCCCAAGTAGCAATCAGCCCCAGCATTTT
.	TRBV18	TRBJ2-3	TRBD2	CASSPRGGLGDTQYF	TGTGCCAGCTCTCCTCGGGGGGGCCTAGGAGATACGCAGTATTTT
.	TRBV6-4	TRBJ1-2	.	CASSDSDLGGYTF	TGTGCCAGCAGTGACTCGGATCTGGGCGGCTACACCTTC
.	TRBV21-1	TRBJ1-4	.	CASSKVIRLFF	TGTGCCAGCAGCAAGGTAATCCGACTGTTTTTT
.	TRBV7-6	TRBJ2-3	.	CASSLGAGLRDTQYF	TGTGCCAGCAGCTTGGGGGCGGGGCTCCGTGATACGCAGTATTTT
.	TRBV6-5	TRBJ1-2	TRBD1	CASSVTGQGGYTF	TGTGCCAGCAGTGTAACCGGACAGGGAGGCTACACCTTC
.	TRBV2	TRBJ2-3	TRBD2	CASKALAGAADTQYF	TGTGCCAGCAAGGCGCTAGCGGGGGCCGCAGATACGCAGTATTTT